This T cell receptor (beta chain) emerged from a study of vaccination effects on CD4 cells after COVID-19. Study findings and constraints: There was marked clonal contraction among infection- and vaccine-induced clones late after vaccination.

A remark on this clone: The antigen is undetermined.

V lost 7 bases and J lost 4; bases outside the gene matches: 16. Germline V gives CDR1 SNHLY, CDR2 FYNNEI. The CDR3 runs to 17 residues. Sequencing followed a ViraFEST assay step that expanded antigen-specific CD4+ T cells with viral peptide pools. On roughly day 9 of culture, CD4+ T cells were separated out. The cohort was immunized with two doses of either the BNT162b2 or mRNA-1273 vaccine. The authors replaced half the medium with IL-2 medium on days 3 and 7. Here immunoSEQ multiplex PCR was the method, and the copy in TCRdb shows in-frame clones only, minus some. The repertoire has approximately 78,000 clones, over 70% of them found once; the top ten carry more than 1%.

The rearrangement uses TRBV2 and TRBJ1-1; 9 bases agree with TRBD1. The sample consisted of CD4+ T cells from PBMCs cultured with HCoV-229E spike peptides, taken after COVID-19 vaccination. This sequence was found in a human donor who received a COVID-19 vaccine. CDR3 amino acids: CASNIAPDRGYITEAFF. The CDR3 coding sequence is TGTGCCAGCAATATAGCCCCGGACAGGGGATACATCACTGAAGCTTTCTTT.